The clone carrying this TCR beta chain was seen a handful of times. No antigen is known for it. The sample belongs to a study of T-cell memory formation after mild COVID-19. Overall study findings and caveats: Some clones that responded were present in memory (sampled pre-infection), which suggests cross-reactive memory joined. Largely, contracting CD4+ clones fell within CM and EM, and contracting CD8+ clones within EMRA.

V dropped 3 bases and J dropped 9 bases, with 21 bases sitting between them. The CDR3 is 15 amino acids. CDR1 is DFQATT and CDR2 is SNEGSKA in the germline V gene (reference sequence). Barcoded TCR alpha and TCR beta cDNA libraries with UMIs came from 5'RACE using constant-segment primers. From the 5' RACE reads, TCRdb called clonotypes with MiXCR, one entry per CDR3 protein. The table shows around 400,000 distinct CDR3 sequences, with 24% occurring only once. The receptor's source is an adult woman who had mild COVID-19 (a few samples of this study predate the infection). Cell type and time point are not known. The chain has TRBV20-1 and TRBJ2-1; D may match TRBD1 or TRBD2 (5 bases each). The specimen was PBMCs or a T cell subset sorted from them (not recorded which). The CDR3 reads CSASRGSGLSGEQFF. The DNA for the CDR3 is TGCAGTGCTAGTCGAGGTTCGGGGCTTTCTGGTGAGCAGTTCTTC.